The present T cell receptor beta chain was sequenced within a study of blood T cell repertoires in COVID-19. Measured with immunoSEQ multiplex PCR; TCRdb has only the in-frame clones, and not every one. The sample holds just over 90,000 clones, roughly 79% seen once. The V gene's germline CDR1 is MDHEN and CDR2 SYDVKM. The CDR3 is made up of 14 amino acids. Trimming removed 8 bases from V and 0 bases from J, with 13 bases in between. This clone was found many times. The chain recombines TRBV28 with TRBJ1-2, with no clear D. Sequencing input: peripheral blood. The receptor comes from a human donor in a cohort sampled during active COVID-19. CDR3 DNA sequence: TGTGCCAGCGATACTCAAGGAGCTAACTATGGCTACACCTTC. It is translated as CASDTQGANYGYTF.